Each of the 6 T cell receptor beta chains below was sequenced from the same sample in a study of blood T cell repertoires in COVID-19. Measured with immunoSEQ multiplex PCR; TCRdb has only the in-frame clones, and not every one. The sample includes about 200,000 clones, around 80% of them seen just once. The specimen was peripheral blood. The receptors were sampled from a woman aged 70-85 years with acute or convalescent COVID-19.

J is TRBJ2-7 and V is TRBV10-3, with TRBD1 matching over 7 bases. With 10 bases clipped from V and 6 bases from J, the junction kept 9 bases outside the gene matches. The CDR3 spans 12 residues. CDR1 and CDR2 from the germline V gene are ENHRY and SYGVKD. For the CDR3, the DNA is TGTGCCACGAACCCGCCAGGGGGCGAGCAGTACTTC. Protein product: CATNPPGGEQYF.

This chain connects TRBV7-2 to TRBJ2-1; 10 nucleotides align to TRBD2. The junction had 8 bases not matched to a gene; V was cut back by 5 bases and J by 7 bases. The CDR3 runs to 15 residues. CDR1 and CDR2 (germline): SGHTA, FQGNSA. Here the CDR3 DNA reads TGTGCCAGCAGCCCACCTAGCGGGAGAGGGAATGAGCAGTTCTTC. Its protein product is CASSPPSGRGNEQFF.

The sample holds one count of this clone. The chain joins TRBV15 to TRBJ1-1; D perhaps matches TRBD1 (5 bases). Germline V CDR1 and CDR2: LNHNV, YYDKDF (reference sequence). V was clipped by 3 bases and J by 5 bases, with 13 bases between them. This CDR3 has 14 amino acids. CDR3 DNA sequence: TGTGCCACCAGCAGGGATCAGGGCAGGACTGAAGCTTTCTTT. Protein sequence: CATSRDQGRTEAFF. The whole variable domain, filled in from reference TRBV15 and TRBJ1-1, reads DAMVIQNPRYQVTQFGKPVTLSCSQTLNHNVMYWYQQKSSQAPKLLFHYYDKDFNNEADTPDNFQSRRPNTSFCFLDIRSPGLGDTAMYLCATSRDQGRTEAFFGQGTRLTVV.

The V gene is TRBV7-9, the J gene TRBJ1-1, with 8 bases aligning to TRBD1. This CDR3 spans 15 amino acids. V lost 3 bases, J lost 3 bases, and 6 bases stayed unmatched. Germline V lookup: CDR1 SEHNR, CDR2 FQNEAQ (reference sequence). Here the CDR3 DNA reads TGTGCCAGCAGCTTCTTTCAGGGGGCTGACACTGAAGCTTTCTTT. The encoded protein is CASSFFQGADTEAFF. Using reference TRBV7-9 and TRBJ1-1 for the parts outside the CDR3, the full variable domain is DTGVSQNPRHKITKRGQNVTFRCDPISEHNRLYWYRQTLGQGPEFLTYFQNEAQLEKSRLLSDRFSAERPKGSFSTLEIQRTEQGDSAMYLCASSFFQGADTEAFFGQGTRLTVV.

The gene calls are TRBV19 and TRBJ2-1; 8 bases align to TRBD2. V was clipped by 11 bases and J by 2 bases; unmatched bases: 5. Looked up from germline, CDR1 is LNHDA and CDR2 is SQIVND (reference sequence). The CDR3 covers 13 residues. CDR3 protein: CASAGEAYNEQFF. The CDR3 DNA is TGTGCCTCAGCGGGAGAGGCCTACAATGAGCAGTTCTTC.

This clone was seen a few times. The chain combines TRBV29-1 with TRBJ2-1; D not resolved. Deletions cut 3 bases from V and 4 bases from J, with 19 bases between. Per the germline V gene, CDR1 is SQVTM and CDR2 is ANQGSEA. The CDR3 totals 16 residues. In DNA, the CDR3 is TGCAGCGTTGAGATCCGAGGTGGTCTTGATTACAATGAGCAGTTCTTC. Amino acids: CSVEIRGGLDYNEQFF.